A single sample gave rise to the 27 T cell receptor beta chains below, sequenced in a study of early T cells in non-severe SARS-CoV-2 infection. TCRdb re-called the 5' RACE reads with MiXCR, one entry per CDR3 protein. Of 75,000 to 100,000 distinct CDR3 sequences listed, roughly 15% were seen once; the top ten hold 0.95% to 1.5%. The sample consisted of whole blood. The receptors shown here come from an adult who was a healthcare worker with PCR-confirmed SARS-CoV-2 infection or an uninfected control (not recorded which).

This clonotype was seen only a few times. The V gene is TRBV11-2, the J gene TRBJ2-7; D remains unclear. The V gene lost 1 base and the J gene lost 2 bases, with 12 bases spanning the gap. The germline CDR1 and CDR2 sequences are SGHAT and FQNNGV. The CDR3 is 15 amino acids. In nucleotides, the CDR3 is TGTGCCAGCAGCTTAGGTAGGAACGTAGCCTACGAGCAGTACTTC. The encoded protein is CASSLGRNVAYEQYF.

V is TRBV6-5 and J is TRBJ2-1, with 8 bases matching TRBD2. V was pared by 0 bases and J by 6 bases, with 4 bases of the junction left unmatched. Germline assignment: CDR1 MNHEY and CDR2 SVGAGI. This CDR3 comprises 15 residues. The CDR3 region is CASSYSREGTNEQFF. The DNA of the CDR3 is TGTGCCAGCAGTTACTCCCGGGAGGGGACCAATGAGCAGTTCTTC.

At least ten counts were recorded for this clonotype. CDR3 bases: TGTGCCAGCAGTTTAGACCCAGCAACTAATGAAAAACTGTTTTTT. This codes for CASSLDPATNEKLFF. J is TRBJ1-4 and V is TRBV12-3 or TRBV12-4; D is unclear. The CDR3 length is 15 residues. The V end lost 1 base, the J end lost 0 bases, and 6 bases lay between the germline ends.

The rearrangement joins TRBV11-2 to TRBJ2-5; 14 bases match TRBD2. From germline, CDR1 is SGHAT and CDR2 FQNNGV. The CDR3 is 17 amino acids. The trim removed 4 bases at V and 2 bases at J, leaving 6 bases unmatched. The CDR3 bases are TGTGCCAGCAGCTCAAGAGGACTAGCGGGGGGACAAGAGACCCAGTACTTC. This sequence encodes CASSSRGLAGGQETQYF.

The rearrangement links TRBV5-4 to TRBJ2-2; D is unclear. V dropped 4 bases and J dropped 4 bases, with 11 bases sitting between them. The CDR3 has 14 residues. Germline-derived CDR1 and CDR2 are SGHNT and YYREEE (reference sequence). The CDR3, as DNA: TGTGCCAGCAGCGTAATGCTCGGCACCGGGGAGCTGTTTTTT. It codes for CASSVMLGTGELFF.

This sequence joins TRBV7-9 and TRBJ2-1; tentatively, D is TRBD1 or TRBD2 (5 bases each). In germline, CDR1 is SEHNR, CDR2 FQNEAQ (reference sequence). V lost 5 bases to trimming and J lost 5 bases, with 16 bases between them. CDR3 length equals 15 residues. CDR3 DNA sequence: TGTGCCAGCAGCGATTTCTCGGGACCCCACAATGAGCAGTTCTTC. Protein: CASSDFSGPHNEQFF.

This clonotype was seen ten or more times. The chain links TRBV11-2 to TRBJ2-2, with D uncertain. Germline CDR1 and CDR2: SGHAT and FQNNGV. The CDR3 totals 15 residues. Trimming shortened V by 2 bases and J by 4 bases, and 11 bases separated the two germline ends. The chain's CDR3 is CASSLNPTATGELFF. CDR3 DNA: TGTGCCAGCAGCTTAAATCCGACGGCCACCGGGGAGCTGTTTTTT.

The gene calls are TRBV3-1 and TRBJ2-5; 9 positions agree with TRBD1. The V and J ends lost 1 base and 4 bases, in that order; junction bases with no gene match: 10. Germline loops: CDR1 LGHDT, CDR2 YNNKEL (reference sequence). The CDR3 length is 17 residues. CDR3: CASSQAFGDRARETQYF. The CDR3 DNA sequence: TGTGCCAGCAGCCAAGCCTTCGGGGACAGGGCACGAGAGACCCAGTACTTC.

A word on this clonotype: Possible read error: a much larger clone is one base away. The chain combines TRBV2 with TRBJ2-7; D possibly uses TRBD1 or TRBD2 (7 bases each). Germline V gene data show CDR1 as SNHLY and CDR2 as FYNNEI. This CDR3 has 13 amino acids. The CDR3 nucleotides are TGTGCCGGCAGCGGGACAGTCTCCTACGAGCAGTACTTC. This encodes CAGSGTVSYEQYF.

The J gene is TRBJ2-5, the V gene TRBV28; 10 bases agree with TRBD2. V shed 5 bases, J shed 5 bases, and the junction held 8 bases outside the gene matches. This CDR3 spans 15 amino acids. Per germline, CDR1 MDHEN and CDR2 SYDVKM. CDR3 DNA: TGTGCCAGCAGTCTAGCGGGAGTATTGGGGGAGACCCAGTACTTC. This encodes CASSLAGVLGETQYF. The full variable domain, in which reference TRBV28 and TRBJ2-5 provide the parts outside the CDR3, is DVKVTQSSRYLVKRTGEKVFLECVQDMDHENMFWYRQDPGLGLRLIYFSYDVKMKEKGDIPEGYSVSREKKERFSLILESASTNQTSMYLCASSLAGVLGETQYFGPGTRLLVL.

This clonotype showed up just a few times. The chain recombines TRBV6-2 or TRBV6-3 with TRBJ2-6; D not resolved. CDR1 is MNHEY, CDR2 SVGEGT, per germline. Trimming removed 3 bases at V and 0 bases at J, with 6 bases between. This CDR3 spans 15 amino acids. The CDR3 region is CASSYTLSGANVLTF. CDR3 nucleotide sequence: TGTGCCAGCAGTTATACGCTCTCTGGGGCCAACGTCCTGACTTTC.

The chain employs TRBV27 and TRBJ1-5; perhaps TRBD1 as D (5 bases). V was trimmed by 7 bases and J by 5 bases, leaving 15 bases between them. The CDR3 totals 14 residues. The germline V gene encodes CDR1 MNHEY and CDR2 SMNVEV (reference sequence). CDR3 nucleotide sequence: TGTGCCAGCATGAACATCGGGGGGGATCAGCCCCAGCATTTT. The encoded protein is CASMNIGGDQPQHF.

This chain connects TRBV20-1 to TRBJ1-1; the match to TRBD1 covers 7 bases. V gave up 6 bases and J gave up 6 bases; unmatched junction bases: 10. CDR1 and CDR2 (germline): DFQATT, SNEGSKA (reference sequence). The CDR3 runs to 13 residues. The CDR3 reads CSATGQTNSEAFF. CDR3 sequence (DNA): TGCAGTGCAACGGGACAGACCAACTCTGAAGCTTTCTTT.

This clonotype was counted at least ten times. V usage is TRBV7-6 and J usage is TRBJ2-1; D unresolved. Germline loops: CDR1 SGHVS, CDR2 FNYEAQ. This CDR3 has 15 residues. Trimming took 5 bases from V and 4 from J, leaving 15 bases between them. The CDR3: CASSPRVSQYNEQFF. The DNA for the CDR3 is TGTGCCAGCAGCCCTAGGGTATCGCAGTACAATGAGCAGTTCTTC.

V gene TRBV9 combines with J gene TRBJ1-1, with TRBD1 matching 7 bases. The CDR3 loop spans 17 amino acids. Germline-derived CDR1 and CDR2 are SGDLS and YYNGEE. V lost 6 bases to trimming and J lost 0 bases; unmatched junction nucleotides: 14. CDR3 in DNA: TGTGCCAGCACCCCAAGGGGGCAGGGGAAATTGAACACTGAAGCTTTCTTT. This translates into CASTPRGQGKLNTEAFF.

The CDR3 loop is CASSIKGGNNQPQHF. CDR3 bases: TGTGCCAGTAGTATAAAGGGGGGAAACAATCAGCCCCAGCATTTT. The V and J genes are TRBV19 and TRBJ1-5; D is possibly TRBD1 (6 bases). This CDR3 spans 15 amino acids. CDR1 is LNHDA and CDR2 is SQIVND in the germline V gene (reference sequence). V lost 2 bases and J lost 3, with 11 bases in between.

This clonotype was detected only a few times. The chain combines TRBV20-1 with TRBJ2-7; D may correspond to TRBD1 or TRBD2 (5 bases each). Germline V gene data show CDR1 as DFQATT and CDR2 as SNEGSKA (reference sequence). The CDR3 runs to 15 residues. V gave up 0 bases and J gave up 0 bases, with 12 bases separating them. CDR3 DNA: TGCAGTGCTAGAGATTCGACAGCGGACTCCTACGAGCAGTACTTC. Its translation: CSARDSTADSYEQYF.

This clonotype came up many times. The chain is built from TRBV20-1 and TRBJ2-7; the match to TRBD2 covers 9 bases. The germline V gene encodes CDR1 DFQATT and CDR2 SNEGSKA (reference sequence). Unmatched junction bases numbered 6, after V lost 0 bases and J lost 9 bases. The CDR3 runs to 13 residues. The CDR3: CSARDKREDGQYF. CDR3 in DNA: TGCAGTGCTAGAGATAAGCGGGAGGACGGGCAGTACTTC.

This clonotype was detected many times. This chain joins TRBV20-1 and TRBJ1-3; D not certain. Trimming pared 6 bases from V and 0 bases from J, leaving 9 bases between. CDR1 DFQATT and CDR2 SNEGSKA come from the germline V gene (reference sequence). The CDR3 is 13 residues long. The CDR3 DNA is TGCAGTGCCCAAGAGGGCTCTGGAAACACCATATATTTT. Translating gives CSAQEGSGNTIYF.

In its sample, this clonotype was seen many times. V and J are TRBV6-2 or TRBV6-3 and TRBJ2-7; D is possibly TRBD2 (5 bases). The V and J ends lost 0 bases and 3 bases respectively, with 9 bases between them. This CDR3 spans 14 amino acids. From germline, CDR1 is MNHEY and CDR2 SVGEGT. The CDR3 coding sequence is TGTGCCAGCAGTTACTCGGAGGAAGGCTACGAGCAGTACTTC. It encodes CASSYSEEGYEQYF.

This clonotype was observed once. This chain uses TRBV27 with TRBJ2-7; D remains unclear. V lost 5 bases and J 0 bases, leaving 14 bases between the germline ends. This CDR3 has 15 residues. The germline V gene encodes CDR1 MNHEY and CDR2 SMNVEV (reference sequence). The CDR3 DNA reads as TGTGCCAGCAGTCCCACCCTCGCCGTCTCCTACGAGCAGTACTTC. This codes for CASSPTLAVSYEQYF.

The J gene is TRBJ2-5, the V gene TRBV7-9; D may be TRBD2 (6 bases). CDR1 is SEHNR, CDR2 FQNEAQ, per germline (reference sequence). The length of the CDR3 is 14 residues. Trimming cost V 2 bases and J 2 bases, with 9 bases left between them. CDR3 sequence reads: CASSLRTTQETQYF. CDR3 in DNA: TGTGCCAGCAGCTTAAGGACTACACAAGAGACCCAGTACTTC.

This clonotype was seen only a few times. The V gene is TRBV28, the J gene TRBJ1-1, with unresolved D. There are 18 residues in the CDR3. CDR1 is MDHEN and CDR2 is SYDVKM in the germline V gene. The ends were cut back, 3 bases at V and 8 bases at J, with 28 bases in the middle. The CDR3: CASSFPPGSQTLKDEAFF. In DNA form, the CDR3 reads TGTGCCAGCAGTTTCCCGCCCGGGAGCCAGACGCTAAAGGACGAAGCTTTCTTT.

The rearrangement joins TRBV7-2 to TRBJ1-2, with 7 bases fitting TRBD1. CDR3 size: 16 residues. Trimming removed 4 bases from V and 6 bases from J; junction bases left unmatched: 14. Germline CDR1 is SGHTA and CDR2 is FQGNSA. CDR3 coding DNA: TGTGCCAGCAGCTCCCGACCGGGACAGAGGAACCATGGCTACACCTTC. Translation: CASSSRPGQRNHGYTF.

This clonotype was counted a few times. The V call is TRBV19, the J call TRBJ2-2; D possibly matches TRBD1 or TRBD2 (6 bases each). This CDR3 has 17 residues. Deletions cut 7 bases from V and 4 bases from J, with 22 bases between. CDR1 and CDR2 from the germline V gene are LNHDA and SQIVND (reference sequence). CDR3 sequence reads: CASNAGWGAQGTGELFF. The CDR3 DNA is TGTGCCAGTAACGCCGGTTGGGGGGCGCAAGGCACCGGGGAGCTGTTTTTT.

A few counts support this clonotype. The rearrangement joins TRBV3-1 to TRBJ2-7; perhaps TRBD2 as D (5 bases). The CDR3 has 12 amino acids. Trimming took 5 bases from V and 7 from J, leaving 12 bases between them. Germline values: CDR1 LGHDT, CDR2 YNNKEL (reference sequence). CDR3 protein: CASSNFGGEQYF. In DNA form, the CDR3 reads TGTGCCAGCAGCAACTTCGGAGGAGAGCAGTACTTC.

The chain recombines TRBV7-8 with TRBJ1-3; no definite D call. Trimming shortened V by 5 bases and J by 0 bases, and 14 bases separated the two germline ends. The CDR3 consists of 16 residues. Germline-derived CDR1 and CDR2 are SGHVS and FQNEAQ. CDR3 sequence reads: CASSPSDGVSGNTIYF. CDR3 bases: TGTGCCAGCAGCCCATCGGACGGTGTCTCTGGAAACACCATATATTTT.